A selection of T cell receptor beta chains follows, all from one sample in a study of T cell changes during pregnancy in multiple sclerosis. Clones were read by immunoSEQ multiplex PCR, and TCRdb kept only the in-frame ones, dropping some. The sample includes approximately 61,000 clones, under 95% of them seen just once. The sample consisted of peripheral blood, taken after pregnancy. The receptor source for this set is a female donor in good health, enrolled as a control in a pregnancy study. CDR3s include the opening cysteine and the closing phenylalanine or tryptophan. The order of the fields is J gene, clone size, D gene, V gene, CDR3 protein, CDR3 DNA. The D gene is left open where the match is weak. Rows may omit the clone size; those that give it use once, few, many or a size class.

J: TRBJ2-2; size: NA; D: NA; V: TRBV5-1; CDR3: CASSLERANTGELFF; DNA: TGCGCCAGCAGCTTGGAGCGGGCTAACACCGGGGAGCTGTTTTTT
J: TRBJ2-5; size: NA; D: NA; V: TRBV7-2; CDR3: CASSQITGPKYF; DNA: TGTGCCAGCAGCCAAATCACAGGGCCCAAGTACTTC
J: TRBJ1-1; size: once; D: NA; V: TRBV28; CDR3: CASRDSTEAFF; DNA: TGTGCCAGCAGGGACAGCACTGAAGCTTTCTTT
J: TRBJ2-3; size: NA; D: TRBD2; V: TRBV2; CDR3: CASKLAGSDTQYF; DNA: TGTGCCAGCAAACTAGCGGGAAGTGATACGCAGTATTTT
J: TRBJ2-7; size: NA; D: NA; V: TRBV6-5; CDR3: CASSSLATREQYF; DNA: TGTGCCAGCAGTTCCTTGGCCACCCGCGAGCAGTACTTC
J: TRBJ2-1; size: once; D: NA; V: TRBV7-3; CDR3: CASSLYVGDEQFF; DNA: TGTGCCAGCAGCTTATACGTAGGGGATGAGCAGTTCTTC
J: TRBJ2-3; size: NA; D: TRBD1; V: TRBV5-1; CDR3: CASRVGQGALDTQYF; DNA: TGCGCCAGCAGAGTCGGACAGGGGGCGTTAGATACGCAGTATTTT
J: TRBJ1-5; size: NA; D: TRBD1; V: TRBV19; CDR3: CASSHLAGTGNQPQHF; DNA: TGTGCCAGTAGCCATCTCGCCGGGACAGGGAATCAGCCCCAGCATTTT
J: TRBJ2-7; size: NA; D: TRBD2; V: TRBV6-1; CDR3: CASSRGLDYEQYF; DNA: TGTGCCAGCAGCCGAGGACTAGACTACGAGCAGTACTTC
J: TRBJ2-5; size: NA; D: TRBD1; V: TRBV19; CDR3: CASSTSRRDRETQYF; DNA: TGTGCCAGTAGTACGTCCCGCAGGGACAGAGAGACCCAGTACTTC
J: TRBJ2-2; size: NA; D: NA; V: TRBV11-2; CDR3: CASSFPRIDTGELFF; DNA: TGTGCCAGCAGCTTCCCCAGGATTGACACCGGGGAGCTGTTTTTT
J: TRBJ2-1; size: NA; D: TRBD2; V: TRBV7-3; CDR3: CASSPVAGEQFF; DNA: TGTGCCAGCAGCCCCGTAGCGGGGGAGCAGTTCTTC